This passage covers 13 T cell receptor beta chains from one sample sequenced in a study of blood T cell repertoires in COVID-19. The data were produced by immunoSEQ multiplex PCR, yet TCRdb's version contains in-frame clones alone and is incomplete. Of some 300,000 clones in the sample, approximately 88% are singletons; the top ten hold 5.5% to 8%. The specimen sequenced was peripheral blood. These receptors came from a woman aged 25 to 39 who had recovered from COVID-19.

The CDR3 bases are TGCAGCGTTGGAGCCGGGACAGGAGCTATGAACACTGAAGCTTTCTTT. Amino acid sequence: CSVGAGTGAMNTEAFF. The chain is built from TRBV29-1 and TRBJ1-1; 8 positions match TRBD1. The J segment lost 0 bases and the V segment lost 4 bases, leaving 10 bases of the junction unmatched. The germline CDR1 and CDR2 sequences are SQVTM and ANQGSEA. CDR3 length: 16 residues. The whole variable domain, filled in from reference TRBV29-1 and TRBJ1-1, reads SAVISQKPSRDICQRGTSLTIQCQVDSQVTMMFWYRQQPGQSLTLIATANQGSEATYESGFVIDKFPISRPNLTFSTLTVSNMSPEDSSIYLCSVGAGTGAMNTEAFFGQGTRLTVV.

This chain joins TRBV4-2 and TRBJ2-7, with TRBD1 identical over 10 bases. Looked up from germline, CDR1 is LGHNA and CDR2 is YNFKEQ. This CDR3 contains 15 residues. The V segment lost 1 base and the J segment 2 bases; nucleotides outside the gene matches: 2. CDR3 sequence: CASSQGGQGPYEQYF. CDR3 bases: TGTGCCAGCAGCCAAGGGGGACAGGGGCCCTACGAGCAGTACTTC.

This chain links TRBV10-3 with TRBJ1-2; 7 nucleotides align to TRBD1. V lost 2 bases, J lost 7 bases, and 7 bases stayed unmatched. In germline, CDR1 is ENHRY, CDR2 SYGVKD. The CDR3 totals 14 residues. CDR3 residues: CAISEGGQLTGYTF. In DNA, the CDR3 is TGTGCCATCAGTGAGGGGGGACAGCTTACTGGCTACACCTTC.

The V and J genes are TRBV4-2 and TRBJ1-3, with D possibly TRBD1 on 5 matching bases. This CDR3 has 15 residues. Germline values: CDR1 LGHNA, CDR2 YNFKEQ. V lost 4 bases to trimming and J lost 3 bases, with 13 bases between them. The CDR3 protein is CASSPGSGDGNTIYF. The CDR3 DNA is TGTGCCAGCAGCCCAGGGAGCGGGGATGGAAACACCATATATTTT.

The gene calls are TRBV19 and TRBJ1-1, with D hard to call. Germline V gene sequence: CDR1 LNHDA, CDR2 SQIVND (reference sequence). Trimming shortened V by 6 bases and J by 0 bases, and 11 bases separated the two germline ends. The CDR3 spans 14 residues. The CDR3: CASSRRHLNTEAFF. CDR3 nucleotide sequence: TGTGCCAGTAGCCGTCGACACCTGAACACTGAAGCTTTCTTT.

The gene calls are TRBV19 and TRBJ1-4, with 7 bases identical to TRBD1. Germline loops: CDR1 LNHDA, CDR2 SQIVND (reference sequence). This CDR3 comprises 13 residues. The V segment lost 5 bases and the J segment 10 bases; nucleotides outside the gene matches: 7. CDR3 nucleotide sequence: TGTGCCAGTAGTGTCGACAGGGATTCAAAACTGTTTTTT. This gives the protein CASSVDRDSKLFF.

The sample holds one count of this clone. The CDR3 DNA follows: TGCGCCAGCAGCCACCAATTGGCCCCCCAGGGCACAGATACGCAGTATTTT. It yields the protein CASSHQLAPQGTDTQYF. The V and J genes are TRBV4-3 and TRBJ2-3; D unresolved. The V end lost 3 bases, the J end lost 1 base, and 17 bases lay between the germline ends. Germline V lookup: CDR1 LGHNA, CDR2 YSLEER. This CDR3 spans 17 amino acids.

This rearrangement joins TRBV24-1 to TRBJ2-1, with 7 positions matching TRBD1. Unmatched junction bases numbered 8, after V lost 1 base and J lost 0 bases. This CDR3 contains 18 residues. CDR1 is KGHDR and CDR2 is SFDVKD in the germline V gene. The CDR3 loop is CATSDLGGNEGSYNEQFF. The DNA for the CDR3 is TGTGCCACCAGTGATTTAGGGGGCAACGAGGGCTCCTACAATGAGCAGTTCTTC.

The V call is TRBV28, the J call TRBJ1-2, with TRBD1 identical over 8 bases. This CDR3 region has 15 residues. V shed 5 bases, J shed 6 bases, and the junction held 11 bases outside the gene matches. Germline loops: CDR1 MDHEN, CDR2 SYDVKM. The CDR3 loop reads CASSVGDRYRNGYTF. The CDR3 DNA reads TGTGCCAGCAGTGTTGGGGACAGGTATAGAAATGGCTACACCTTC.

The chain combines TRBV9 with TRBJ2-5; 7 nucleotides align to TRBD2. The ends lost 3 bases at V and 3 bases at J; junction bases unmatched: 8. CDR3 length: 15 residues. Germline V gene data show CDR1 as SGDLS and CDR2 as YYNGEE. This CDR3 reads CASSAGGGPEETQYF. The CDR3 DNA reads TGTGCCAGCAGCGCCGGCGGGGGACCAGAAGAGACCCAGTACTTC.

This sequence joins TRBV7-3 and TRBJ1-2; 11 positions match TRBD1. The CDR3 length is 15 residues. Trimming removed 4 bases from V and 5 bases from J; junction bases left unmatched: 6. CDR1 is SGHTA and CDR2 is FQGTGA in the germline V gene. The CDR3: CASSSIGQGAYGYTF. The DNA of the CDR3 is TGTGCCAGCAGCTCAATTGGACAGGGGGCGTATGGCTACACCTTC.

V gene TRBV10-3 combines with J gene TRBJ2-4, with D perhaps matching TRBD1 (6 bases). The length of the CDR3 is 14 residues. Between the trimmed V and J ends, which lost 5 bases and 0 bases, there was a span of 8 bases. Germline V gene data show CDR1 as ENHRY and CDR2 as SYGVKD. The CDR3 region is CAISTGLAKNIQYF. The CDR3 DNA sequence: TGTGCCATCAGTACAGGGTTAGCCAAAAACATTCAGTACTTC.

The rearrangement uses TRBV27 and TRBJ2-1; 12 bases map to TRBD2. The CDR3 contains 15 residues. J lost 7 bases, V lost 2 bases, and 3 bases had no gene match. The germline CDR1 and CDR2 sequences are MNHEY and SMNVEV (reference sequence). The DNA of the CDR3 is TGTGCCAGCAGTTTACTAGCGGGGGGGTTAAATGAGCAGTTCTTC. Protein sequence: CASSLLAGGLNEQFF.